Here is one T cell receptor beta chain with its context. Its antigen is unknown. This sample is part of a study of regulatory T cells in long-lasting Graves disease. Arm-PCR of CDR3 regions with iRepertoire HTBI primers generated TCR beta libraries. From the multiplex PCR reads, TCRdb called clonotypes with MiXCR, one entry per CDR3 protein. The sample holds about 460,000 distinct CDR3 sequences, less than 25% seen once. Regarding time point: persistent/refractory GD, antithyroid drugs over 5 years with positive TRAb. There was RNA extracted from PBMCs, and the TCR library was made from it. An endocrinology department in Xi'an, China, recruited the patients. Regarding the study as a whole: Patients whose Graves' disease persisted exhibited lower TCR diversity than those newly diagnosed. Favoring TRBV28, TRBJ1-2 and TRBJ2-5 was a feature seen in persistent disease. No thyroid tissue was studied; the work used peripheral blood only.

There are 13 residues in the CDR3. The germline V gene has CDR1 DFQATT and CDR2 SNEGSKA (reference sequence). Trimming pared 4 bases from V and 2 bases from J, leaving 9 bases between. The chain employs TRBV20-1 and TRBJ1-3; D unclear. Material: peripheral blood mononuclear cells (PBMCs), obtained when the disease was refractory, from a patient treated with antithyroid drugs. This receptor was identified in a female donor with Graves disease. The chain's CDR3 is CSATISAGNTIYF. The CDR3 region has the DNA TGCAGTGCTACTATCAGCGCTGGAAACACCATATATTTT.